This is a list of T cell receptor beta chains from one sample in a study of blood T cell repertoires in COVID-19. Only in-frame clones appear in the TCRdb table, and some are missing; sequencing was by immunoSEQ multiplex PCR. The repertoire holds around 190,000 clones, with roughly 77% as singletons. Specimen: PBMCs or T cells enriched from blood (not recorded which). These receptors were taken from a man in his forties or fifties who had recovered from COVID-19. The CDR3 runs from the conserved cysteine through the conserved F or W. Fields, in order: J gene, V gene, clone size, D gene, CDR3 protein, CDR3 DNA. D genes are given only for firm matches. Only part of the rows carry a size: once, few, many, or a class if the clone is expanded.

TRBJ1-3 | TRBV5-1 | NA | NA | CASSTPPGNTIYF | TGCGCCAGCAGTACTCCCCCCGGAAACACCATATATTTT
TRBJ1-5 | TRBV7-9 | NA | NA | CASSGGGDNQPQHF | TGTGCCAGCTCGGGGGGCGGGGACAATCAGCCCCAGCATTTT
TRBJ1-5 | TRBV28 | NA | TRBD1 | CASSLYRGVDQPQHF | TGTGCCAGCAGTTTATACAGGGGAGTGGATCAGCCCCAGCATTTT
TRBJ2-3 | TRBV24-1 | NA | NA | CATSDADTQYF | TGTGCCACCAGTGACGCAGATACGCAGTATTTT
TRBJ2-3 | TRBV5-1 | NA | TRBD2 | CASSSLAGGQDTQYF | TGCGCCAGCAGCTCTCTAGCGGGGGGGCAAGATACGCAGTATTTT
TRBJ2-3 | TRBV7-3 | few | NA | CASSLTAFDTQYF | TGTGCCAGCAGCTTAACGGCATTCGATACGCAGTATTTT
TRBJ1-1 | TRBV7-2 | NA | NA | CASSPQGYTEAFF | TGTGCCAGCAGCCCCCAGGGGTACACTGAAGCTTTCTTT
TRBJ2-7 | TRBV4-1 | NA | TRBD1 | CASSHPGQGKGEQYF | TGCGCCAGCAGCCATCCGGGACAGGGAAAGGGCGAGCAGTACTTC
TRBJ1-2 | TRBV19 | NA | NA | CASSSLGPGGNYGYTF | TGTGCCAGTAGTTCCCTAGGCCCCGGGGGAAACTATGGCTACACCTTC
TRBJ1-6 | TRBV7-3 | NA | NA | CASSPGHYNSPLHF | TGTGCCAGCAGCCCTGGCCACTATAATTCACCCCTCCACTTT
TRBJ1-4 | TRBV30 | NA | NA | CASNGGGLNEKLFF | TGTGCCTCCAACGGCGGGGGGCTTAATGAAAAACTGTTTTTT
TRBJ1-1 | TRBV4-1 | NA | NA | CASSQDRSTEAFF | TGCGCCAGCAGCCAAGATCGCAGCACTGAAGCTTTCTTT
TRBJ1-6 | TRBV6-1 | NA | NA | CASSEDIGDRSPLHF | TGTGCCAGCAGTGAAGATATCGGGGATAGGTCACCCCTCCACTTT
TRBJ2-1 | TRBV18 | NA | NA | CASSPSPGNNEQFF | TGTGCCAGCTCACCTTCCCCAGGAAACAATGAGCAGTTCTTC
TRBJ1-2 | TRBV3-1/TRBV3-2 | NA | TRBD1 | CASSQDEGANTF | TGTGCCAGCAGCCAAGATGAGGGGGCGAATACCTTC
TRBJ2-3 | TRBV5-1 | NA | TRBD1 | CASSSLTGEDTQYF | TGCGCCAGCAGTTCCCTTACAGGGGAAGATACGCAGTATTTT
TRBJ2-1 | TRBV3-1/TRBV3-2 | NA | TRBD2 | CASSQDKRGAGNEQFF | TGTGCCAGCAGCCAAGATAAGCGGGGGGCAGGCAATGAGCAGTTCTTC
TRBJ2-1 | TRBV7-8 | NA | TRBD2 | CASSSSGTSGGAVDEQFF | TGTGCCAGCAGCAGCTCCGGGACTAGCGGGGGGGCAGTGGATGAGCAGTTCTTC
TRBJ1-4 | TRBV19 | NA | TRBD1 | CASSIGTGGNEKLFF | TGTGCCAGTAGTATCGGGACAGGGGGGAACGAAAAACTGTTTTTT
TRBJ1-5 | TRBV21-1 | NA | NA | CASSKDIGGNQPQHF | TGTGCCAGCAGCAAAGATATCGGGGGGAATCAGCCCCAGCATTTT
TRBJ2-3 | TRBV18 | NA | TRBD2 | CASSASGTITDTQYF | TGTGCCAGCTCAGCGAGCGGGACTATCACAGATACGCAGTATTTT
TRBJ2-3 | TRBV6-4 | NA | TRBD2 | CASSDREGFDTDTQYF | TGTGCCAGCAGTGACAGGGAGGGGTTTGACACAGATACGCAGTATTTT
TRBJ2-7 | TRBV19 | once | NA | CASSSARGYEQYF | TGTGCCAGTAGTAGCGCCCGCGGTTACGAGCAGTACTTC
TRBJ2-2 | TRBV6-5 | NA | NA | CASSYYGELFF | TGTGCCAGCAGTTATTACGGGGAGCTGTTTTTT
TRBJ2-3 | TRBV7-3 | NA | TRBD2 | CASSPRGGGRGADTQYF | TGTGCCAGCAGCCCTCGCGGGGGTGGACGGGGAGCAGATACGCAGTATTTT
TRBJ1-5 | TRBV7-8 | few | NA | CASSLTSGPLGQPQHF | TGTGCCAGCAGCTTAACAAGCGGGCCTCTTGGACAGCCCCAGCATTTT
TRBJ2-1 | TRBV27 | few | NA | CASSLGGYNEQFF | TGTGCCAGCAGTTTGGGGGGATACAATGAGCAGTTCTTC
TRBJ2-6 | TRBV10-3 | few | NA | CAISESGRLTNSGANVLTF | TGTGCCATCAGTGAGTCGGGGAGATTAACTAACTCTGGGGCCAACGTCCTGACTTTC
TRBJ2-7 | TRBV6-5 | NA | NA | CASADSSYEQYF | TGTGCCAGCGCGGACAGCTCCTACGAGCAGTACTTC
TRBJ1-1 | TRBV6-1 | NA | NA | CASSEGTPDDYTEAFF | TGTGCCAGCAGTGAAGGGACACCAGACGACTACACTGAAGCTTTCTTT
TRBJ2-7 | TRBV2 | once | NA | CASSEQGLDEQYF | TGTGCCAGCAGTGAACAGGGCCTGGACGAGCAGTACTTC
TRBJ1-2 | TRBV7-9 | NA | NA | CASSLAQGKGGYTF | TGTGCCAGCAGCTTAGCTCAGGGAAAGGGCGGCTACACCTTC
TRBJ1-1 | TRBV5-1 | NA | NA | CASSLDRNTEAFF | TGCGCCAGCAGCTTGGACAGGAACACTGAAGCTTTCTTT
TRBJ1-2 | TRBV7-3 | few | TRBD1 | CASSWRTGDFYGYTF | TGTGCCAGCAGCTGGAGGACAGGGGACTTCTATGGCTACACCTTC
TRBJ1-2 | TRBV27 | NA | NA | CASSPNSYGYTF | TGTGCCAGCAGTCCGAACAGCTATGGCTACACCTTC
TRBJ2-6 | TRBV11-2 | NA | NA | CASSKLQGPGANVLTF | TGTGCCAGCAGCAAGTTACAGGGCCCTGGGGCCAACGTCCTGACTTTC
TRBJ2-2 | TRBV6-5 | NA | TRBD1 | CASSLDRGRAGELFF | TGTGCCAGCAGCCTCGACAGGGGAAGGGCCGGGGAGCTGTTTTTT
TRBJ1-5 | TRBV11-2 | NA | NA | CASSLRGNQPQHF | TGTGCCAGCAGCTTGCGGGGTAATCAGCCCCAGCATTTT
TRBJ1-5 | TRBV24-1 | NA | NA | CATSDSSNQPQHF | TGTGCCACCAGTGATTCGAGCAATCAGCCCCAGCATTTT
TRBJ1-2 | TRBV19 | few | NA | CASSRQTQTNYGYTF | TGTGCCAGTTCCCGACAGACTCAAACTAACTATGGCTACACCTTC
TRBJ1-3 | TRBV29-1 | NA | NA | CSVDGGHSNTIYF | TGCAGCGTTGACGGGGGGCACTCAAACACCATATATTTT
TRBJ1-2 | TRBV12-3/TRBV12-4 | NA | TRBD1 | CASSSDRGNGYTF | TGTGCCAGCAGTTCCGACAGGGGGAATGGCTACACCTTC
TRBJ2-1 | TRBV4-1 | NA | NA | CASSHGKTRQGKISYNEQFF | TGCGCCAGCAGCCATGGTAAGACAAGGCAGGGGAAGATCTCCTACAATGAGCAGTTCTTC
TRBJ2-1 | TRBV7-2 | NA | TRBD2 | CASSSSGPRAYNEQFF | TGTGCCAGCAGTTCTAGCGGTCCAAGGGCCTACAATGAGCAGTTCTTC
TRBJ1-2 | TRBV27 | once | NA | CASSLSGSYGYTF | TGTGCCAGCAGTTTGTCGGGGAGCTATGGCTACACCTTC